This record looks at one T cell receptor (beta chain) sequence and its context. No antigen is known for it. This sample is part of a study of beta chain features in type 1 diabetes. Study-level background: Analysis included more than 90 million sorted cells drawn from all samples.

Germline V CDR1 and CDR2: SNHLY, FYNNEI. The CDR3 is 11 residues long. The V and J ends lost 5 bases and 5 bases respectively, with 5 bases between them. Study outcomes and limitations: The similarity of naive, central memory and Treg TCRB repertoires appeared greater among patients than among healthy donors.

Every isolated RNA sample was fully reverse transcribed, so sequencing captured expressed TCRB transcripts. Assay used: immunoSEQ multiplex PCR; TCRdb lists only in-frame clones, some missing. The sample lists around 250,000 clones, about 30% occurring once. This sequence originates from a man aged 25 to 40 in good health. This chain joins TRBV2 and TRBJ2-3; D ambiguous. The sequencing input was central memory CD4+ T cells from blood. The CDR3 bases are TGTGCCAGCAGTTACCTAGATACGCAGTATTTT. Its protein product is CASSYLDTQYF.